A single sample is the source of the 23 T cell receptor beta chains below, sequenced in a study of blood T cell repertoires in COVID-19. The table came from immunoSEQ multiplex PCR; TCRdb's copy has only in-frame clones and leaves some out. This sample yields 250,000 to 400,000 clones, of which roughly 90% are seen a single time; approximately 2.9% belongs to the top ten. The sample taken for sequencing was peripheral blood. These receptors were obtained from a woman between 25 and 40 years old with COVID-19, enrolled during active disease.

This rearrangement joins TRBV5-1 to TRBJ1-5, with D maybe TRBD1 (6 bases). This CDR3 spans 15 amino acids. CDR1 is SGHRS and CDR2 is YFSETQ in the germline V gene. V gave up 0 bases and J gave up 7 bases, with 14 bases separating them. In DNA, the CDR3 is TGCGCCAGCAGCTTGGGAGGGGGGGCGAGGCAGCCCCAGCATTTT. Its protein is CASSLGGGARQPQHF.

This clone was recorded once. The J gene is TRBJ1-6, the V gene TRBV3-1 (or the pseudogene TRBV3-2); D ambiguous. Between the trimmed V and J ends, which lost 1 base and 10 bases, there was a span of 11 bases. This CDR3 is built from 14 residues. Germline V gives CDR1 LGHDT, CDR2 YNNKEL (reference sequence). In DNA form, the CDR3 reads TGTGCCAGCAGCCAAGCTCGGGGAGGCTCACCCCTCCACTTT. Its protein is CASSQARGGSPLHF.

In its sample, this clone was seen once. J is TRBJ2-3 and V is TRBV7-3; 9 bases are shared with TRBD2. Germline V gene sequence: CDR1 SGHTA, CDR2 FQGTGA. The CDR3 loop spans 14 amino acids. V was clipped by 6 bases and J by 2 bases; unmatched bases: 3. CDR3 sequence (DNA): TGTGCCAGCAGACCTAGCGGGAACACAGATACGCAGTATTTT. Translated, it gives CASRPSGNTDTQYF.

The rearrangement joins TRBV5-1 to TRBJ1-1, with D perhaps matching TRBD1 (6 bases). The V gene lost 1 base and the J gene lost 4 bases, with 11 bases spanning the gap. The CDR3 has 14 residues. CDR1 and CDR2 (germline): SGHRS, YFSETQ. CDR3 bases: TGCGCCAGCAGCTTGAGGGGGTATAGCACTGAAGCTTTCTTT. Its translation: CASSLRGYSTEAFF.

The chain employs TRBV3-1 (or the pseudogene TRBV3-2) and TRBJ1-1; D gene uncertain. V was shortened by 0 bases and J by 8 bases, with 16 bases between the two germline ends. Germline lookup yields CDR1 LGHDT and CDR2 YNNKEL (reference sequence). The CDR3 spans 15 residues. DNA for the CDR3: TGTGCCAGCAGCCAAGAGAGGGCGGTGGTACTGGAAGCTTTCTTT. Translated, it gives CASSQERAVVLEAFF.

The chain joins TRBV5-4 to TRBJ1-4, with 7 bases aligning to TRBD1. CDR3 length: 14 residues. Germline CDR1 is SGHNT and CDR2 is YYREEE (reference sequence). The ends lost 0 bases at V and 10 bases at J; junction bases unmatched: 6. The CDR3 loop is CASSLDGTAAKLFF. For the CDR3, the DNA is TGTGCCAGCAGCTTGGATGGGACAGCGGCAAAACTGTTTTTT.

This chain connects TRBV5-6 to TRBJ2-2; D may be TRBD2 (6 bases). This CDR3 is built from 17 residues. CDR1 is SGHDT and CDR2 is YYEEEE in the germline V gene. V was shortened by 4 bases and J by 1 base, with 17 bases between the two germline ends. Written as DNA, the CDR3 is TGTGCCAGCAGCCACAATCCGGGACTCATGAACACCGGGGAGCTGTTTTTT. It specifies CASSHNPGLMNTGELFF. Full variable domain (rest looked up from reference TRBV5-6 and TRBJ2-2): DAGVTQSPTHLIKTRGQQVTLRCSPKSGHDTVSWYQQALGQGPQFIFQYYEEEERQRGNFPDRFSGHQFPNYSSELNVNALLLGDSALYLCASSHNPGLMNTGELFFGEGSRLTVL.

This chain joins TRBV23-1 and TRBJ1-3; D remains ambiguous. TRBV23-1 carries the ORF label, with uncertain function. V was cut by 4 bases and J by 0 bases, with 16 bases left in between. CDR3 length equals 17 residues. The chain's CDR3 is CASSLFMEGISGNTIYF. In nucleotides, the CDR3 is TGCGCCAGCAGTCTATTTATGGAGGGTATCTCTGGAAACACCATATATTTT.

This chain joins TRBV27 and TRBJ2-7; 10 bases map to TRBD2. The length of the CDR3 is 16 residues. Germline CDR1 and CDR2: MNHEY and SMNVEV (reference sequence). J gave up 4 bases and V 5 bases, and 11 bases lay outside the gene matches. CDR3 coding DNA: TGTGCCAGCAGTCTGACCCCCCTAGCGGGAGATTACGAGCAGTACTTC. Its translation: CASSLTPLAGDYEQYF.

Only a few counts were recorded for this clone. CDR3 region: CASSLAGAGQPQHF. The CDR3 DNA reads TGTGCCAGCAGCTTAGCAGGGGCGGGTCAGCCCCAGCATTTT. The chain combines TRBV11-2 with TRBJ1-5, with TRBD1 as a possible D gene (6 bases). This CDR3 spans 14 amino acids. Germline V gene lookup returns CDR1 SGHAT and CDR2 FQNNGV. The ends were cut back, 1 base at V and 6 bases at J, with 10 bases in the middle.

Details on this clone: Being one base from a much bigger clone, this may be a read error. The chain is built from TRBV2 and TRBJ2-2, with 10 bases lining up with TRBD2. From germline, CDR1 is SNHLY and CDR2 FYNNEI. This CDR3 has 15 amino acids. V lost 6 bases to trimming and J lost 3 bases; unmatched junction nucleotides: 4. DNA for the CDR3: TGTGCCAGCAGCCCCGGACTAGCGGACACCGGGGAGCTGTTTTTT. This gives the protein CASSPGLADTGELFF.

The J gene is TRBJ2-5, the V gene TRBV19; 7 bases match TRBD1. Unmatched junction bases numbered 7, after V lost 5 bases and J lost 4 bases. The CDR3 is 14 residues long. Per germline, CDR1 LNHDA and CDR2 SQIVND (reference sequence). The CDR3 region has the DNA TGTGCCAGTAGTGCATCCGGGACAGCAGAGACCCAGTACTTC. This gives the protein CASSASGTAETQYF.

This clone was recorded once. This chain uses TRBV19 with TRBJ1-5; the D is unclear. The CDR3 runs to 16 residues. Germline V CDR1 and CDR2: LNHDA, SQIVND (reference sequence). V dropped 4 bases and J dropped 4 bases, with 17 bases sitting between them. The CDR3 loop is CASSTIPRYSNQPQHF. The DNA for the CDR3 is TGTGCCAGTAGTACAATACCCCGGTACAGTAATCAGCCCCAGCATTTT.

This clone occurred a few times. The chain links TRBV21-1 to TRBJ2-7; no check of the table's D call, TRBD2, against the DNA was made. TRBV21-1 is given as a pseudogene. The CDR3 is 11 amino acids. The CDR3 sequence is CASSNTYEQYF. In nucleotides, the CDR3 is TGTGCCAGCAGCAATACCTACGAGCAGTACTTC.

This chain links TRBV10-2 with TRBJ1-3, with D perhaps TRBD1 (5 bases). The CDR3 is 16 amino acids. Trimming took off 0 bases at V and 3 bases at J, with 12 bases between the two ends. Per the germline V gene, CDR1 is WSHSY and CDR2 is SAAADI. Here the CDR3 reads CASSESDGGGGNTIYF. The CDR3 coding sequence is TGCGCCAGCAGTGAGTCGGACGGGGGGGGTGGAAACACCATATATTTT.

The rearrangement links TRBV10-3 to TRBJ1-4; tentatively, D is TRBD1 (5 bases). This CDR3 comprises 14 residues. Trimming shortened V by 5 bases and J by 6 bases, and 13 bases separated the two germline ends. In germline, CDR1 is ENHRY, CDR2 SYGVKD. This CDR3 reads CAISPAGGDEKLFF. In DNA form, the CDR3 reads TGTGCCATCAGTCCGGCGGGGGGGGATGAAAAACTGTTTTTT.

The chain has TRBV7-2 and TRBJ1-2; weak D call: TRBD1 (5 bases). Germline V CDR1 and CDR2: SGHTA, FQGNSA. V dropped 5 bases and J dropped 7 bases, with 20 bases sitting between them. This CDR3 region has 15 residues. The CDR3 sequence: CASSPQEQGWAGYTF. CDR3 DNA: TGTGCCAGCAGCCCCCAGGAGCAGGGATGGGCTGGCTACACCTTC.

This clone is a singleton in its sample. V and J are TRBV18 and TRBJ2-5; possibly TRBD1 for D (5 bases). The CDR3 sequence is 15 residues long. Trimming removed 3 bases at V and 2 bases at J, with 13 bases between. Germline CDR1 KGHSH, CDR2 LQKENI. The CDR3 sequence is CASSPRTQLQETQYF. DNA of the CDR3: TGTGCCAGCTCACCCCGGACACAATTACAAGAGACCCAGTACTTC.

The rearrangement joins TRBV7-8 to TRBJ1-3; the match to TRBD1 covers 10 bases. The CDR3 consists of 16 residues. The V gene's germline CDR1 is SGHVS and CDR2 FQNEAQ. V trimming: 3 bases; J trimming: 5 bases; junction bases outside the gene matches: 7. As DNA, the CDR3 is TGTGCCAGCAGCTTGGGGGACAGGGGCCGCCGAAACACCATATATTTT. This gives the protein CASSLGDRGRRNTIYF.

The chain uses TRBV28 and TRBJ1-3, with 7 nucleotides matching TRBD1. The CDR3 contains 15 residues. The V gene's germline CDR1 is MDHEN and CDR2 SYDVKM. The trim removed 4 bases at V and 5 bases at J, leaving 8 bases unmatched. The CDR3 coding sequence is TGTGCCAGCAGTTCAGGAGGGACAGCAAGAAACACCATATATTTT. Protein sequence: CASSSGGTARNTIYF.

This clone was detected only once. V and J are TRBV7-3 and TRBJ2-1; 7 bases align to TRBD2. Germline V gives CDR1 SGHTA, CDR2 FQGTGA. This CDR3 is 17 amino acids long. Trimming took 1 base from V and 6 from J; bases not matched to a gene: 12. DNA for the CDR3: TGTGCCAGCAGCTTAAGACGGTCCGGGAGGAATGGCAATGAGCAGTTCTTC. Protein: CASSLRRSGRNGNEQFF.

The J gene is TRBJ2-2, the V gene TRBV6-5; D is ambiguous. This CDR3 comprises 15 residues. V was clipped by 7 bases and J by 2 bases, with 14 bases between them. Germline CDR1 reads MNHEY; CDR2 reads SVGAGI. The DNA for the CDR3 is TGTGCCAGCAAGTTAGGCAGGATAAACACCGGGGAGCTGTTTTTT. Its protein product is CASKLGRINTGELFF.

This rearrangement joins TRBV11-2 to TRBJ1-1, with a tentative D call TRBD1 (5 bases). V dropped 5 bases and J dropped 3 bases, with 16 bases sitting between them. Germline CDR1 reads SGHAT; CDR2 reads FQNNGV. There are 15 residues in the CDR3. The CDR3 DNA sequence: TGTGCCAGCAGCGCAAATCCGTTAGGGGACACTGAAGCTTTCTTT. Translating it yields CASSANPLGDTEAFF.